This T cell receptor beta chain was recorded in a study of blood T cell repertoires in COVID-19 (dated by TCRdb to the early 2020s). General notes on the study: Collaborator samples came from the United States, Italy and Spain and covered acute and convalescent phases of COVID-19. The sample metadata nearly always contained a de-identified subject ID, COVID-19 status, age in years and sex. The repertoires were released in a freely available public database meant as a resource for research on the immune response to SARS-CoV-2. Subjects who had been exposed to COVID-19, were actively infected with it, or had recovered from it provided the deeply sampled blood TCRbeta repertoires that made up the dataset. The prospective study material was composed of cDNA or gDNA derived from T cells, B-cell-depleted T cells, or PBMCs. Where HLA class I and class II types were available, the types were taken from metadata supplied by the sample provider, not from assay-based typing. Samples came from the ongoing ImmuneRACE study (first 160 participants) plus 1,254 subjects from 6 global collaborators. Points the paper makes about the study in general: The amount of clinical and demographic metadata varied by source and participant and was provided uncurated.

This clone showed up just once. Its antigen remains undetermined. No base quality information exists; no much larger clone differs at one position. TCRbeta CDR3 regions were amplified from genomic DNA using the immunoSEQ Assay, a bias-controlled multiplex PCR. The published analysis was carried out like this. The number of nucleated cells in each sample was estimated by amplification of reference gene primers within the assay. To quantify the absolute abundance of each unique TCRbeta CDR3 rearrangement, sequence reads were collapsed and filtered. For each sample, productive Simpson clonality was calculated by taking the square root of Simpson's diversity index across productive rearrangements. The source is immuneACCESS, and TCRdb retained only in-frame sequences with V and J called. Part of the clones is not carried over; for the studies checked, unresolved V genes explain less than half of this, and the remainder is unexplained. Clone size and V and J calls were adopted from that table, with D and trimming inferred from the DNA. The sample table contains hundreds of thousands of clones; only one count was recorded for around nine tenths of them. 4.5% to 5.5% of the sample belongs to the ten largest clones.

CDR1 and CDR2 (SGHRS, YFSETQ) derive from the germline V gene. The CDR3 contains 16 residues, cysteine and phenylalanine counted. The sequence is cut down to CDR3 DNA, 48 bases in frame from base 1. V trim: 4 bases; J trim: 0 bases; unmatched bases: 7. Enrolling through a virtual design, the prospective study's participants ranged in age from roughly 18 to 89 years and lived across roughly 24 United States geographic areas. In the prospective study, cohorts were assigned on the basis of participant-reported clinical history obtained from a screening survey and a study questionnaire. Recovered participants in ImmuneRACE Cohort 3 were defined by two consecutive negative NP/OP PCR tests, clearance by a healthcare professional, or resolution of symptoms. Mobile phlebotomists in the prospective study collected whole blood, serum and a nasopharyngeal or oropharyngeal swab from every participant. Participants in the prospective study had the option to provide additional blood draws and questionnaires over a roughly 2-month period. Before DNA extraction, blood samples from the prospective study were shipped at room temperature or frozen.

The clonotype was recovered from a man aged 60-69 years who had recovered from COVID-19. The specimen was PBMCs or T cells enriched from blood (not recorded which). The rearrangement combines TRBV5-1 with TRBJ2-1; TRBD1 fits 7 bases in the junction. In nucleotides, the sequence is TGCGCCAGCAGCCCTTACTCAGGGGGCTCCTACAATGAGCAGTTCTTC. This is translated as CASSPYSGGSYNEQFF.